This record looks at one TCR beta chain sequence and its context. The data stem from a study of blood T cell repertoires in COVID-19. Study context: Some COVID-19 samples were acute and others convalescent; all came from the United States, Italy and Spain. The cDNA or gDNA used as material had been derived from T cells, B-cell-depleted T cells, or PBMCs.

Original methodology: By means of reference gene primer amplification, nucleated cell counts were estimated. Data came from immunoSEQ multiplex PCR; TCRdb stores just in-frame clones and leaves some out. The V and J calls and clone size come from that table; D and trimming were worked out from the DNA. Altogether approximately 68,000 clones are present, less than 85% being singletons, with the ten largest covering approximately 16%. V lost 8 bases to trimming and J lost 3 bases; unmatched junction nucleotides: 9. Germline V gene sequence: CDR1 SGHRS, CDR2 YFSETQ. CDR3 length: 14 amino acids. The sequencing sample was made of peripheral blood. The sequence was obtained from a man older than 75 with active COVID-19. This chain uses TRBV5-1 with TRBJ2-3, with 7 nucleotides matching TRBD1. CDR3 DNA: TGCGCCAGTAGATCTGGGACAGCTACAGATACGCAGTATTTT. Residues: CASRSGTATDTQYF.